Sequencing of this TCR beta chain was carried out in a study of CD8+ T cells in alopecia areata. Study details: Severity of treated patients was scored by affected scalp percentage.

The CDR3 spans 17 residues. V was clipped by 3 bases and J by 4 bases; unmatched bases: 11. CDR1 and CDR2 (germline): LNHDA, SQIVND (reference sequence). After isolation, RNA underwent reverse transcription to generate cDNA as the sequencing template. Clones were sequenced by immunoSEQ multiplex PCR, and TCRdb holds only the in-frame ones, with some missing. The data hold 60,000 to 90,000 clones, with 60% to 70% observed a single time. Study outcomes and limitations: Compared with normal scalp, lesional scalp had higher clonality and more expanded CD8+ clones.

Notes on this clone: As yet, its antigen is unknown.

Treatment here: oral pan-JAK inhibitor, 5-10 mg twice daily. The investigators collected lesional scalp punch biopsies and peripheral blood from alopecia areata patients. Sequenced material: CD8+ T cells sorted from blood, taken at week 24, from a patient treated with tofacitinib. V and J are TRBV19 and TRBJ2-1, with 8 bases fitting TRBD1. This receptor was obtained from a human donor with alopecia areata. CDR3: CASSMFSQGARYNEQFF. The CDR3 DNA sequence: TGTGCCAGTAGTATGTTCTCCCAGGGGGCGAGGTACAATGAGCAGTTCTTC.